This TCR beta chain was identified in a study of CD8 T cells in Susac syndrome. RNA in amounts of roughly 0.45 to 1 ug was reverse transcribed with random hexamers. TCRdb independently ran MiXCR on the immunoSEQ multiplex PCR reads; one entry per CDR3 protein. The data show about 150,000 distinct CDR3 sequences, about 96% seen once. The CDR3 has 14 residues. The germline V gene encodes CDR1 MNHEY and CDR2 SVGEGT. Trimming left V 5 bases short and J 0 bases short, with 7 bases between. This sequence originates from a human donor with Susac syndrome. The specimen sequenced was CD4+ T cells from PBMCs. The chain has TRBV6-2 or TRBV6-3 and TRBJ2-2; TRBD1 is a possible D gene (5 bases). CDR3 protein: CASSQGSNTGELFF. The DNA of the CDR3 is TGTGCCAGCAGTCAGGGCTCGAACACCGGGGAGCTGTTTTTT.